What follows are 17 T cell receptor beta chains derived from one specimen sequenced in a study of T cell repertoires in cytomegalovirus infection. TCRdb reanalysed the reads using MiXCR and keeps one entry per CDR3 protein. Here the sample spans fewer than 250,000 distinct CDR3 sequences, more than 9% being singletons. Material: PBMCs. Source of these receptors: a human donor in good health (CMV status not recorded). Some clones in this sample may be carry-over from other donors' samples.

V gene TRBV7-9 combines with J gene TRBJ1-5; D may be TRBD1 (6 bases). Trimming left V 5 bases short and J 9 bases short, with 11 bases between. From germline, CDR1 is SEHNR and CDR2 FQNEAQ (reference sequence). This CDR3 is built from 12 residues. The CDR3 region is CASSPTGRPQHF. The CDR3 nucleotides read TGTGCCAGCAGCCCAACAGGGAGGCCCCAGCATTTT.

This clonotype has a count of ten or more. The chain uses TRBV2 and TRBJ2-1, with D maybe TRBD2 (6 bases). The CDR3 loop spans 14 amino acids. The germline V gene has CDR1 SNHLY and CDR2 FYNNEI. Trimming shortened V by 1 base and J by 12 bases, and 16 bases separated the two germline ends. The CDR3, as DNA: TGTGCCAGCAGTGAAGGGGTAGCGGTCATTGCGCAGTTCTTC. Translated, it gives CASSEGVAVIAQFF. Based on the CDR3 plus reference TRBV2 and TRBJ2-1, the full variable domain is EPEVTQTPSHQVTQMGQEVILRCVPISNHLYFYWYRQILGQKVEFLVSFYNNEISEKSEIFDDQFSVERPDGSNFTLKIRSTKLEDSAMYFCASSEGVAVIAQFFGPGTRLTVL.

This clonotype was counted at least ten times. The CDR3 loop reads CASSLSTSGIILIEQYV. CDR3 DNA sequence: TGTGCCAGCAGCTTGTCGACTAGCGGGATCATCCTCATCGAGCAGTACGTC. The chain is built from TRBV7-8 and TRBJ2-7; 11 bases align to TRBD2. The V gene end was trimmed by 3 bases and the J gene end by 6 bases; junction bases not matched to a gene: 13. CDR3 length: 17 amino acids. From germline, CDR1 is SGHVS and CDR2 FQNEAQ.

Regarding this clonotype: A read error may explain this, as a much larger clone is one base away. This sequence joins TRBV19 and TRBJ2-5, with 8 bases that match TRBD1. The CDR3 consists of 17 residues. The germline CDR1 and CDR2 sequences are LNHDA and SQIVND (reference sequence). CDR3 loop: CARSIAPPGTGQETQYF. For the CDR3, the DNA is TGTGCCCGTAGTATAGCCCCCCCCGGGACAGGACAAGAGACCCAGTACTTC.

In this sample, this clonotype turned up many times. The rearrangement links TRBV7-2 to TRBJ1-1; maybe TRBD1 (6 bases). The V end was cut by 5 bases, the J end by 7 bases, with 17 bases between. The germline V gene has CDR1 SGHTA and CDR2 FQGNSA. The CDR3 runs to 14 residues. The CDR3: CASSQRGSLGEAFF. The CDR3 DNA reads TGTGCCAGCAGCCAAAGGGGGTCTTTAGGTGAAGCTTTCTTT.

This clonotype occurred a few times. The gene calls are TRBV19 and TRBJ1-1; D call uncertain. This CDR3 is built from 13 residues. Germline CDR1 LNHDA, CDR2 SQIVND (reference sequence). Trimming took off 6 bases at V and 1 base at J, with 9 bases between the two ends. In nucleotides, the CDR3 is TGTGCCAGTAGACGGGAATGGAACACTGAAGCTTTCTTT. Translated, it gives CASRREWNTEAFF.

This clonotype was counted a few times. The CDR3 protein is CASSPRDRAEQFF. The CDR3 nucleotides are TGTGCCAGTAGTCCCCGGGACAGGGCTGAGCAGTTCTTC. This chain links TRBV19 with TRBJ2-1; TRBD1 agrees at 9 bases. CDR1 is LNHDA, CDR2 SQIVND, per germline (reference sequence). V lost 5 bases to trimming and J lost 9 bases; unmatched junction nucleotides: 5. The CDR3 consists of 13 residues.

This clonotype came up many times. This chain joins TRBV12-3 or TRBV12-4 and TRBJ1-5; TRBD1 might be the D (6 bases). The CDR3 is made up of 14 amino acids. Trimming stripped 7 bases from V and 5 bases from J, with 15 bases between. The CDR3 DNA sequence: TGTGCCAGCACCCGGGGGGGGCCTGATCAGCCCCAGCATTTT. This gives the protein CASTRGGPDQPQHF.

This clonotype has at least ten counts. The chain is built from TRBV7-8 and TRBJ2-7; 10 positions agree with TRBD2. The germline V gene has CDR1 SGHVS and CDR2 FQNEAQ. The CDR3 is 18 amino acids. V shed 2 bases, J shed 4 bases, and the junction held 14 bases outside the gene matches. Here the CDR3 DNA reads TGTGCCAGCAGCTTACGGGTGGCTAGCGGGGGACCCTGGTACGAGCAGTACTTC. Protein: CASSLRVASGGPWYEQYF.

The sample holds many counts of this clonotype. This sequence joins TRBV5-1 and TRBJ1-5; TRBD1 aligns across 7 bases. The germline CDR1 and CDR2 sequences are SGHRS and YFSETQ. The CDR3 is 16 residues long. With V trimmed by 2 bases and J by 4 bases, 9 bases remained unmatched. The CDR3 DNA reads TGCGCCAGCAGCTTAGACCCCGTGACAGGGAATCAGCCCCAGCATTTT. Translating it yields CASSLDPVTGNQPQHF. Filled out from reference TRBV5-1 and TRBJ1-5, the complete variable domain reads KAGVTQTPRYLIKTRGQQVTLSCSPISGHRSVSWYQQTPGQGLQFLFEYFSETQRNKGNFPGRFSGRQFSNSRSEMNVSTLELGDSALYLCASSLDPVTGNQPQHFGDGTRLSIL.

The table lists this clonotype with many counts. The rearrangement uses TRBV7-2 and TRBJ2-2; 7 bases agree with TRBD1. The CDR3 is 16 amino acids. CDR1 is SGHTA, CDR2 FQGNSA, per germline. With 1 base clipped from V and 7 bases from J, the junction kept 9 bases outside the gene matches. The DNA for the CDR3 is TGTGCCAGCAGCTTAGGTCGAGTGGGGACAGTCGGGGAGCTGTTTTTT. The encoded protein is CASSLGRVGTVGELFF.

The sample holds a few counts of this clonotype. The chain carries TRBV28 and TRBJ1-1; TRBD1 aligns across 8 bases. Germline loops: CDR1 MDHEN, CDR2 SYDVKM. J gave up 4 bases and V 3 bases, and 4 bases lay outside the gene matches. The CDR3 covers 14 residues. CDR3 in DNA: TGTGCCAGCAGTTTGTTCAGGGGGCCCACTGAAGCTTTCTTT. This encodes CASSLFRGPTEAFF.

This chain connects TRBV7-6 to TRBJ2-1, with TRBD2 matching 11 bases. The V segment lost 6 bases and the J segment 9 bases; nucleotides outside the gene matches: 7. In germline, CDR1 is SGHVS, CDR2 FNYEAQ. The CDR3 spans 14 residues. The DNA for the CDR3 is TGTGCCAGCAGTGTAGCGGGGGGGCACAGTGAGCAGTTCTTC. Translated, it gives CASSVAGGHSEQFF.

This clonotype was picked up many times. The V call is TRBV7-8, the J call TRBJ2-3; 11 nucleotides agree with TRBD2. Germline loops: CDR1 SGHVS, CDR2 FQNEAQ. The V segment lost 0 bases and the J segment 4 bases; nucleotides outside the gene matches: 3. This CDR3 contains 16 residues. Here the CDR3 reads CASSLAIAGGADTQYF. The CDR3 nucleotides read TGTGCCAGCAGCTTAGCGATAGCGGGGGGGGCAGATACGCAGTATTTT.

V and J are TRBV7-2 and TRBJ1-4; 7 positions match TRBD1. The CDR3 loop spans 14 amino acids. The V gene end was trimmed by 5 bases and the J gene end by 8 bases; junction bases not matched to a gene: 8. Germline loops: CDR1 SGHTA, CDR2 FQGNSA. The CDR3 reads CASSETGIGEKLFF. The DNA of the CDR3 is TGTGCCAGCAGCGAGACAGGGATCGGCGAAAAACTGTTTTTT.

This clonotype has at least ten counts. The J gene is TRBJ2-7, the V gene TRBV7-2; no definite D call. The CDR3 is 14 residues long. Germline CDR1 is SGHTA and CDR2 is FQGNSA. Trimming took 2 bases from V and 0 from J, leaving 8 bases between them. CDR3 region: CASSLPPSSYEQYF. The CDR3 region has the DNA TGTGCCAGCAGCTTACCTCCAAGCTCCTACGAGCAGTACTTC.

This chain links TRBV20-1 with TRBJ2-1, with D unclear. CDR3 length equals 16 residues. CDR1 is DFQATT and CDR2 is SNEGSKA in the germline V gene (reference sequence). Trimming pared 5 bases from V and 0 bases from J, leaving 17 bases between. In nucleotides, the CDR3 is TGCAGTGCTGGTCCAGAGGTGGCCAGCTCCTACAATGAGCAGTTCTTC. It translates to CSAGPEVASSYNEQFF.